The 19 T cell receptor beta chains below come from one sample, sequenced in a study of T cell responses to AZD1222 COVID-19 vaccine. The data were produced by immunoSEQ multiplex PCR, yet TCRdb's version contains in-frame clones alone and is incomplete. Here the sample spans some 180,000 clones, 70% to 90% being singletons. The material sequenced was peripheral blood, taken 28 days after the second AZD1222 dose. The source of these receptors is an adult who received the AZD1222 COVID-19 vaccine.

The rearrangement links TRBV24-1 to TRBJ2-3; 8 bases are a match to TRBD1. The germline gives CDR1 KGHDR, CDR2 SFDVKD. Losses at the gene ends were 3 bases for V and 1 base for J; bases not matched to a gene: 2. This CDR3 comprises 15 residues. Written as DNA, the CDR3 is TGTGCCACCAGTGATGGGGGACAGGGCACAGATACGCAGTATTTT. This gives the protein CATSDGGQGTDTQYF.

V is TRBV6-5 and J is TRBJ1-2, with no clear D. With 7 bases removed from V and 2 bases from J, the gap between germline ends came to 11 bases. CDR3 length: 13 residues. Germline V lookup: CDR1 MNHEY, CDR2 SVGAGI. As DNA, the CDR3 is TGTGCCAGCAAACCGACGGGGAACTATGGCTACACCTTC. As protein: CASKPTGNYGYTF.

V is TRBV10-3 and J is TRBJ1-2, with TRBD1 identical over 9 bases. CDR3 length: 15 amino acids. The V segment lost 7 bases and the J segment 2 bases; nucleotides outside the gene matches: 8. Germline loops: CDR1 ENHRY, CDR2 SYGVKD. The CDR3 is CAIMETGGLNYGYTF. In DNA, the CDR3 is TGTGCCATCATGGAGACAGGGGGATTGAACTATGGCTACACCTTC.

The genes are TRBV15 and TRBJ2-2; 9 nucleotides line up with TRBD1. The CDR3 extends over 19 amino acids. Germline V gene sequence: CDR1 LNHNV, CDR2 YYDKDF (reference sequence). With V trimmed by 6 bases and J by 2 bases, 16 bases remained unmatched. This chain's CDR3 is CATRPNPAQGALNTGELFF. The CDR3 DNA is TGTGCCACCAGACCAAATCCGGCACAGGGGGCCTTAAACACCGGGGAGCTGTTTTTT. Drawing the rest from reference TRBV15 and TRBJ2-2, the complete variable domain is DAMVIQNPRYQVTQFGKPVTLSCSQTLNHNVMYWYQQKSSQAPKLLFHYYDKDFNNEADTPDNFQSRRPNTSFCFLDIRSPGLGDTAMYLCATRPNPAQGALNTGELFFGEGSRLTVL.

This clone was seen a few times. The V call is TRBV10-2, the J call TRBJ2-1; D assignment may be TRBD1 or TRBD2 (6 bases each). The germline V and J ends were trimmed by 2 bases and 4 bases, with 12 bases remaining between them. The CDR3 has 15 amino acids. CDR1 and CDR2 from the germline V gene are WSHSY and SAAADI. The CDR3 region has the DNA TGCGCCAGCAGTGAGGACGCGGGGACATACAATGAGCAGTTCTTC. It yields the protein CASSEDAGTYNEQFF.

This clone was seen a few times. This chain links TRBV6-5 with TRBJ1-1, with unresolved D. Trimming pared 8 bases from V and 5 bases from J, leaving 15 bases between. Germline V CDR1 and CDR2: MNHEY, SVGAGI. CDR3 length equals 13 residues. CDR3 in amino acids: CASGSEMYTEAFF. For the CDR3, the DNA is TGTGCCAGCGGGTCGGAGATGTATACTGAAGCTTTCTTT.

The CDR3 sequence is CATSSDRRGGDTQYF. The CDR3 coding sequence is TGTGCCACCAGCAGTGACCGGCGGGGTGGAGATACGCAGTATTTT. This sequence joins TRBV15 and TRBJ2-3, with D maybe TRBD2 (6 bases). There are 15 residues in the CDR3. V was clipped by 3 bases and J by 5 bases, with 15 bases between them. Germline V gives CDR1 LNHNV, CDR2 YYDKDF (reference sequence). The full variable domain, with the rest looked up from reference TRBV15 and TRBJ2-3, is DAMVIQNPRYQVTQFGKPVTLSCSQTLNHNVMYWYQQKSSQAPKLLFHYYDKDFNNEADTPDNFQSRRPNTSFCFLDIRSPGLGDTAMYLCATSSDRRGGDTQYFGPGTRLTVL.

The V and J genes are TRBV7-2 and TRBJ2-2; D not certain. Germline V CDR1 and CDR2: SGHTA, FQGNSA. With 1 base removed from V and 0 bases from J, the gap between germline ends came to 12 bases. This CDR3 has 17 amino acids. The chain's CDR3 is CASSLEGVPPNTGELFF. The CDR3 DNA sequence: TGTGCCAGCAGCTTAGAAGGAGTGCCACCGAACACCGGGGAGCTGTTTTTT.

The chain is built from TRBV5-1 and TRBJ2-7, with 11 bases matching TRBD2. Germline-derived CDR1 and CDR2 are SGHRS and YFSETQ. V lost 2 bases to trimming and J lost 6 bases; unmatched junction nucleotides: 7. The CDR3 extends over 15 amino acids. Written as DNA, the CDR3 is TGCGCCAGCAGCTTTCTAGCGGGGGGTTTCGGCGAGCAGTACTTC. Translating it yields CASSFLAGGFGEQYF.

This clone has just a few counts. This chain connects TRBV5-1 to TRBJ2-2; TRBD2 matches at 12 bases. The CDR3 spans 17 residues. V dropped 0 bases and J dropped 4; count of bases not matched to a gene: 4. The V gene's germline CDR1 is SGHRS and CDR2 YFSETQ. DNA for the CDR3: TGCGCCAGCAGCTTGGCCAGGACTAGCGGGATCACCGGGGAGCTGTTTTTT. This codes for CASSLARTSGITGELFF.

Points on this clone: At the DNA level, this CDR3 is encoded by other sequences in the same sample as well. The chain employs TRBV2 and TRBJ2-1, with D perhaps matching TRBD2 (6 bases). The CDR3 consists of 12 residues. The germline CDR1 and CDR2 sequences are SNHLY and FYNNEI. V shed 4 bases and J shed 7 bases, with 8 bases lying between them. The CDR3 sequence: CASSVGGNEQFF. CDR3 coding DNA: TGTGCCAGCAGTGTTGGGGGGAATGAGCAGTTCTTC.

The J gene is TRBJ1-4, the V gene TRBV4-1; 8 nucleotides agree with TRBD1. Looked up from germline, CDR1 is MGHRA and CDR2 is YSYEKL. CDR3 size: 17 residues. V lost 1 base, J lost 7 bases, and 11 bases stayed unmatched. CDR3 amino acids: CASSQGRARGRGEKLFF. CDR3 sequence (DNA): TGCGCCAGCAGCCAAGGTCGGGCCAGGGGGCGGGGTGAAAAACTGTTTTTT.

The V gene is TRBV4-2, the J gene TRBJ2-5; TRBD2 agrees at 9 bases. The CDR3 contains 15 residues. From germline, CDR1 is LGHNA and CDR2 YNFKEQ. V dropped 4 bases and J dropped 2; count of bases not matched to a gene: 5. The CDR3 DNA reads as TGTGCCAGCAGCCTGGGGCTAGCGGGGCAAGAGACCCAGTACTTC. It is translated as CASSLGLAGQETQYF.

This clone occurred once. The chain is built from TRBV6-5 and TRBJ2-1; the match to TRBD2 covers 14 bases. After removal of 4 bases from V and 4 bases from J, the junction contained 0 bases not matched to a gene. The CDR3 length is 15 residues. CDR1 is MNHEY, CDR2 SVGAGI, per germline. CDR3 nucleotides: TGTGCCAGCAGTTGGACTAGCGGGGGGTACAATGAGCAGTTCTTC. Amino acid sequence: CASSWTSGGYNEQFF.

The chain is built from TRBV3-1 (or the pseudogene TRBV3-2) and TRBJ1-1; D unclear. Looked up from germline, CDR1 is LGHDT and CDR2 is YNNKEL (reference sequence). The CDR3 spans 16 residues. V lost 0 bases, J lost 5 bases, and 16 bases lay in between. The CDR3 sequence: CASSQDWTGRRTEAFF. CDR3 DNA sequence: TGTGCCAGCAGCCAAGATTGGACGGGCCGGAGGACTGAAGCTTTCTTT.

This clone was seen only once. CDR3 nucleotides: TGTGCCAGCACTATTCTGCCCGGGGAGCTGTTTTTT. It codes for CASTILPGELFF. This chain uses TRBV7-9 with TRBJ2-2; D is uncertain. The germline gives CDR1 SEHNR, CDR2 FQNEAQ (reference sequence). V was shortened by 7 bases and J by 6 bases, with 9 bases between the two germline ends. CDR3 length: 12 amino acids.

J is TRBJ2-3 and V is TRBV19; D perhaps matches TRBD2 (7 bases). Looked up from germline, CDR1 is LNHDA and CDR2 is SQIVND (reference sequence). This CDR3 has 17 amino acids. Trimming took off 0 bases at V and 1 base at J, with 14 bases between the two ends. In DNA form, the CDR3 reads TGTGCCAGTAGTATAGATCGCGGGGGCCAAGGCACAGATACGCAGTATTTT. Amino acid sequence: CASSIDRGGQGTDTQYF.

The J gene is TRBJ2-1, the V gene TRBV11-2, with 7 bases matching TRBD2. Trimming took 1 base from V and 5 from J; bases not matched to a gene: 2. The CDR3 length is 14 residues. Germline CDR1 and CDR2: SGHAT and FQNNGV. The CDR3 sequence: CASSLGSGNNEQFF. CDR3 nucleotides: TGTGCCAGCAGCTTAGGAAGCGGGAACAATGAGCAGTTCTTC.

This sequence joins TRBV24-1 and TRBJ2-1; possibly TRBD1 or TRBD2 for D (7 bases each). V gave up 9 bases and J gave up 3 bases, with 11 bases separating them. The CDR3 loop spans 13 amino acids. Per the germline V gene, CDR1 is KGHDR and CDR2 is SFDVKD. Here the CDR3 reads CATSGGGYNEQFF. CDR3 coding DNA: TGTGCCACCTCAGGGGGGGGCTACAATGAGCAGTTCTTC.